This TCR beta chain was recorded in a study of CD8+ T cells in alopecia areata (dated by TCRdb to the late 2010s). As for the study more broadly: Treated patients were enrolled in an open-label pilot trial of oral tofacitinib, 5 to 10 mg twice daily, for moderate-to-severe alopecia areata. Patients received tofacitinib for 6 to 18 months and were then followed off drug for 6 months to check for delayed response and recurrence. The SALT score, which quantifies the percentage of affected scalp surface area, was used to measure disease severity in treated patients. The study used high-throughput TCRbeta sequencing to examine T cell clonal expansion in alopecia areata, in both the C3H/HeJ mouse model and human patients. In humans, TCRbeta sequencing was performed on scalp tissue and on sorted CD4+ and CD8+ peripheral blood T cells from healthy controls and from patients with patchy or totalis/universalis alopecia areata. Biopsies were taken from tofacitinib-treated patients at baseline and again at 4 and 24 weeks into treatment, and several of those patients also had a later scalp biopsy. Scalp clonality was compared among normal scalp (n=4), patchy alopecia areata scalp (n=8), and alopecia totalis/universalis scalp (n=8). RNA was extracted with the PAXgene miRNA kit for fixed scalp, the miRNeasy kit for PBMCs, and the RNeasy kit for mouse skin. TCRbeta CDR3 regions were amplified by immunoSEQ multiplex PCR using 35 Vbeta forward and 13 Jbeta reverse primers. On the study overall, not on this receptor specifically: With tofacitinib, both scalp clonality and the number of expanded CD8+ clones among the top 100 scalp clones went down significantly. TCR sequences shared between patients were less clear than in mice, possibly partly because of HLA diversity in the patient population. Because the treated cohort was small and included a single nonresponder, larger studies are needed to assess links between baseline CD8+ expansion and response. During tofacitinib treatment, many expanded lesional clones stuck around in both scalp and blood, and this persistence may partly explain why relapse happens after treatment is stopped. Scalp TCR repertoire analysis is complicated because resident alphabeta T cells in normal human skin are also sequenced, whereas mouse skin is dominated by gammadelta T cells. Higher clonality and more expanded CD8+ clones were observed in lesional scalp than in normal scalp, particularly in alopecia totalis/universalis, a finding suggestive of antigenic drive.

The receptor library was made with the immunoSEQ multiplex PCR assay. For TCR sequencing, RNA was extracted from every sample and reverse transcribed into cDNA to serve as template. SuperScript III was used for first-strand cDNA synthesis, primed with a 2:1 mix of oligo-dT and random hexamers. A synthetic immune receptor repertoire was used to assess amplification bias, and residual bias was removed computationally. The authors processed their data as follows. Raw reads were preprocessed to remove errors, and CDR3 was defined by IMGT conventions from the conserved cysteine to phenylalanine. Clonality was calculated as 1 minus Shannon entropy normalized by log2 of the number of productive unique TCRs. Scalp TCRbeta sequences were cross-referenced with sorted blood CD4 and CD8 repertoires so that the CD4 or CD8 identity of scalp clones could be inferred. TCRdb holds this immuneACCESS table with in-frame rearrangements only. Some clones are missing; in checked studies, unresolved V genes explain under half, and the rest has no known cause. From that table come the V and J calls and clone size; the DNA was used to work out D and trimming. Within this sample are approximately 110,000 clones, with roughly 50% of them counted one time only. The biggest ten clones account for roughly an eighth of the sample.

A remark on this clone: What antigen it recognizes has not been identified. No much larger clone is present one base from it, and per-base qualities are unavailable.

From the germline V gene, CDR1 is SGHRS and CDR2 is YFSETQ. V loses 0 bases, J loses 3 bases, and the germline ends lie 13 bases apart. Inclusive of the bounding cysteine and phenylalanine, the CDR3 is 15 residues long. Solely the CDR3 DNA is kept, with 45 bases framed from the first base. The meaning of the sample's time point label: less than 30 weeks on oral tofacitinib. Sample treatment or condition, as interpreted from the label and publication: oral pan-JAK inhibitor, 5-10 mg twice daily. Lesional scalp punch biopsies and peripheral blood were obtained from alopecia areata patients. PBMCs were isolated by density centrifugation and stained for CD3, CD4 and CD8, and CD4+ and CD8+ T cells were sorted on a FACSAria.

The receptor was derived from a human donor with alopecia areata. The sequencing here drew on CD8+ T cells sorted from blood, taken at week 24, from a patient treated with tofacitinib. The chain uses TRBV5-1 and TRBJ2-7, and perhaps TRBD2 as D gene, on 6 matching bases. The CDR3 reads as follows: CASSLGDWGGYEQYF. The DNA sequence is given as TGCGCCAGCAGCTTGGGGGACTGGGGAGGCTACGAGCAGTACTTC.